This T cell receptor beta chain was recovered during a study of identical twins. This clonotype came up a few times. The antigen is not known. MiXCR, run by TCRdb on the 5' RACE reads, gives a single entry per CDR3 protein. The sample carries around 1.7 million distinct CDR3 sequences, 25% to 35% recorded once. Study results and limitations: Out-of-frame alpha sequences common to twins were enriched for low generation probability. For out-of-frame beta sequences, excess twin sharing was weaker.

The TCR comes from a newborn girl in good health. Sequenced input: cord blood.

CDR3 nucleotide sequence: TGTGCCAGCAGTCCGGGACTAGCAAACATTCAGTACTTC. Its translation: CASSPGLANIQYF. V gene TRBV12-3 or TRBV12-4 combines with J gene TRBJ2-4; 9 nucleotides line up with TRBD2. The CDR3 is 13 residues long. Unmatched junction bases numbered 2, after V lost 5 bases and J lost 6 bases.